The present entry profiles one T cell receptor beta chain with its context. As yet, its antigen is unknown. This entry belongs to a study of PD-1 blockade in classical Hodgkin lymphoma. Study-level results: Compared with baseline, CD4+ but not CD8+ TCR diversity had risen significantly by C4D1.

Each patient relapsed following autologous stem cell transplantation, and prior brentuximab vedotin exposure differed. The CDR3 sequence is 14 residues long. Germline V gene sequence: CDR1 SGDLS, CDR2 YYNGEE. V lost 2 bases and J 0 bases, leaving 7 bases between the germline ends. Repertoires were generated with immunoSEQ multiplex PCR, while TCRdb's copy carries only in-frame clones and drops some. The sample has tens of thousands of clones; around 78% are singletons. The sequencing here drew on peripheral blood mononuclear cells (PBMCs), taken at baseline. This chain uses TRBV9 with TRBJ2-3; D unclear. This receptor was taken from a human donor with classical Hodgkin lymphoma. CDR3 region: CASSVRSSTDTQYF. Here the CDR3 DNA reads TGTGCCAGCAGCGTGAGGTCTAGCACAGATACGCAGTATTTT. The complete variable domain, with remaining parts taken from reference TRBV9 and TRBJ2-3, reads DSGVTQTPKHLITATGQRVTLRCSPRSGDLSVYWYQQSLDQGLQFLIQYYNGEERAKGNILERFSAQQFPDLHSELNLSSLELGDSALYFCASSVRSSTDTQYFGPGTRLTVL.